The clone carrying this TCR beta chain was seen a few times. This table comes from immunoSEQ multiplex PCR, and its TCRdb copy is limited to in-frame clones, with some not included. This sample has 43,000 or so clones, with around 30% found just once. The sample belongs to a study of tumour-infiltrating T cells in Burkitt lymphoma. The germline V gene encodes CDR1 KGHSH and CDR2 LQKENI. This CDR3 comprises 13 residues. Trimming pared 6 bases from V and 1 base from J, leaving 7 bases between. The receptor was isolated from a human donor with Burkitt lymphoma. This chain uses TRBV18 with TRBJ1-3, with D perhaps matching TRBD1 (6 bases). Sequencing input: tumor tissue. The CDR3 bases are TGTGCCAGCTCGCAGGGGTCTGGAAACACCATATATTTT. It specifies CASSQGSGNTIYF.